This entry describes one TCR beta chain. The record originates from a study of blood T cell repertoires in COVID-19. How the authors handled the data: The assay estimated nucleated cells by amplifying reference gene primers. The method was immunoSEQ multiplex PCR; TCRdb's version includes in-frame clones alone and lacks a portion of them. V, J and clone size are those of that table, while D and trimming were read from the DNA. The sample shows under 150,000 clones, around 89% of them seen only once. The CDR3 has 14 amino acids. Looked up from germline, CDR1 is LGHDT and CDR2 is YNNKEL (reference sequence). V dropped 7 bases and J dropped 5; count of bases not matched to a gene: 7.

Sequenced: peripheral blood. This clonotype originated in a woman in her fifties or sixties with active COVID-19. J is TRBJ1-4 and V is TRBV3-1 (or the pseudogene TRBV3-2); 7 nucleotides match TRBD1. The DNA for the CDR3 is TGTGCCAGCAAGCAGACAGGGCTAAATGAAAAACTGTTTTTT. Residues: CASKQTGLNEKLFF.